The sequence of this T cell receptor beta chain was determined in a study of breast tumors, draining lymph nodes, adjacent tissues. This clonotype was detected ten times or more. Antigen: not known. TCRdb called the multiplex PCR reads again in MiXCR, with one record for every CDR3 protein. This sample has under 350,000 distinct CDR3 sequences, with around 30% found just once. Study-level points and caveats: The lymph node origin of tumor T cells was framed as consistent with a hypothesis, not demonstrated. Findings are consistent with lymph node origin and intratumoral expansion of most tumor T cells.

Axillary draining lymph nodes of breast cancer patients supplied the node samples. Germline V gene lookup returns CDR1 SGHVS and CDR2 FQNEAQ. Trimming shortened V by 0 bases and J by 5 bases, and 8 bases separated the two germline ends. This CDR3 spans 14 amino acids. The sample taken for sequencing was axillary lymph node tissue. This clonotype was sampled from a female donor with breast cancer. Some clones in this sample may be carry-over from other donors' samples. The rearrangement joins TRBV7-8 to TRBJ2-4, with D possibly TRBD2 on 5 matching bases. CDR3 sequence (DNA): TGTGCCAGCAGCTTAGCAGGGAGCCAAAACATTCAGTACTTC. This sequence encodes CASSLAGSQNIQYF.